This T cell receptor beta chain was recovered during a study of T cell changes during pregnancy in multiple sclerosis. The assay was immunoSEQ multiplex PCR, and TCRdb's table has in-frame clones only and misses some. The sample records about 69,000 clones, 85% to 95% being singletons. The CDR3 length is 15 residues. Germline loops: CDR1 SEHNR, CDR2 FQNEAQ (reference sequence). V was shortened by 2 bases and J by 1 base, with 11 bases between the two germline ends. This rearrangement joins TRBV7-9 to TRBJ2-5; D uncertain. The sequencing here drew on peripheral blood, taken in the third trimester of pregnancy. The TCR comes from a female donor in good health, enrolled as a control in a pregnancy study. CDR3 loop: CASSLLGRAQETQYF. For the CDR3, the DNA is TGTGCCAGCAGCTTATTGGGCCGAGCCCAAGAGACCCAGTACTTC.